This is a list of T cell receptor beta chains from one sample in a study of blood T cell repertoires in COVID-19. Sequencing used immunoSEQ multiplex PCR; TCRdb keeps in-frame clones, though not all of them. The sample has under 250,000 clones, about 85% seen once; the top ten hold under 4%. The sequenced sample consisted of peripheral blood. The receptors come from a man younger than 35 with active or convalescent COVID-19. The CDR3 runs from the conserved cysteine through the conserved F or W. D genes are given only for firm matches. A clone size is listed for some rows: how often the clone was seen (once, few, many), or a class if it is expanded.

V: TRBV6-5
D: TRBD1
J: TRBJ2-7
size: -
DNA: TGTGCCAGCAGTCTTGGGACAGGGTGGTTCGGCGAGCAGTACTTC
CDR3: CASSLGTGWFGEQYF

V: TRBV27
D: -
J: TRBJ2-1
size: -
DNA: TGTGCCAGCAGTTTACTCACGGGCTCCTACAATGAGCAGTTCTTC
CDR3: CASSLLTGSYNEQFF

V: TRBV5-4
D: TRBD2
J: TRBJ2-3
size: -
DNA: TGTGCCAGCAGCTCTCTAGCGGGGGCACCCCCCACAGATACGCAGTATTTT
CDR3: CASSSLAGAPPTDTQYF

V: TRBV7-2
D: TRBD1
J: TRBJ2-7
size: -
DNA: TGTGCCAGCAGCTTCCCAGGGGGCTACGAGCAGTACTTC
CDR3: CASSFPGGYEQYF

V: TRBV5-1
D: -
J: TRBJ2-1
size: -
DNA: TGCGCCAGCCGCGAGGTCTCCTACAATGAGCAGTTCTTC
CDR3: CASREVSYNEQFF

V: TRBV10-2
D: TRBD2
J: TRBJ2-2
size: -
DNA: TGCGCCAGCAGAGAGGTGGAACTAGCGGGAGGAACCGGGGAGCTGTTTTTT
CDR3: CASREVELAGGTGELFF

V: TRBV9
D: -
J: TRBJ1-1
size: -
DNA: TGTGCCAGCAGCGTAACAGGCACCTTAACTGAAGCTTTCTTT
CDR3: CASSVTGTLTEAFF

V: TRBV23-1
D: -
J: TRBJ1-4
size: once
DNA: TGCGCCAGCAGTCAATTCGGGTTTTTGGAAAAACTGTTTTTT
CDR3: CASSQFGFLEKLFF

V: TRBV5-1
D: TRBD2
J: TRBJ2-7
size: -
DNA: TGCGCCAGCAGCTTTGGGTTGCTAGCGGGAGTACGAGACGAGCAGTACTTC
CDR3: CASSFGLLAGVRDEQYF

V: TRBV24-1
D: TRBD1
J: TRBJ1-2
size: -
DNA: TGTGCCAAAATGGACAGGGCGAAGCAAGGCTACACCTTC
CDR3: CAKMDRAKQGYTF

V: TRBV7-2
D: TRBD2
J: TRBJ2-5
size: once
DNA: TGTGCCAGCAGCACCGGGACTAGCGAGTGGGGGACCCAGTACTTC
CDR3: CASSTGTSEWGTQYF

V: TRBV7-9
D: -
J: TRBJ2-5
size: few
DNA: TGTGCCAGCAGCCTATCTCCGAGACACTTCCAAGAGACCCAGTACTTC
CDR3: CASSLSPRHFQETQYF

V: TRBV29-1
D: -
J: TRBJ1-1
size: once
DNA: TGCAGCGTTGTTCCCGTGAACACTGAAGCTTTCTTT
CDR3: CSVVPVNTEAFF

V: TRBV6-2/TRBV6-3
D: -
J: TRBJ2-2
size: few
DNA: TGTGCCAGCAGCCCCTTTCTCACCGGGGAGCTGTTTTTT
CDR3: CASSPFLTGELFF

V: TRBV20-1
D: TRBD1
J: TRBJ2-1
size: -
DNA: TGCAGTGCTAGTCGTAGGGACAGCTCCTACAATGAGCAGTTCTTC
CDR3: CSASRRDSSYNEQFF

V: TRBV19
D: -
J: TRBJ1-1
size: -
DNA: TGTGCCAGTAGGGAAGATATCAGGGCAGGCCCAGACCCTGAAGCTTTCTTT
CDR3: CASREDIRAGPDPEAFF

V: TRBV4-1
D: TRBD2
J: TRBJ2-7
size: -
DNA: TGCGCCAGCAGCCACGGACTAGCGGCTTTCTCCTACGAGCAGTACTTC
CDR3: CASSHGLAAFSYEQYF

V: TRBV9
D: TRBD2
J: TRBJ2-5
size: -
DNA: TGTGCCAGCAGCCCGGGACTAGCGGGAGGGGGGATGGAGACCCAGTACTTC
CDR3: CASSPGLAGGGMETQYF

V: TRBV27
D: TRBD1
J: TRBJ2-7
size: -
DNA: TGTGCCAGCAGTCCGCAGACAGGGGGCGAGCAGTACTTC
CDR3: CASSPQTGGEQYF

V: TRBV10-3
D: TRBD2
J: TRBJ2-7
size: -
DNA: TGTGCCATCAGTGAGCTAGCGGGAGGGCAGGCCGAGCAGTACTTC
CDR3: CAISELAGGQAEQYF

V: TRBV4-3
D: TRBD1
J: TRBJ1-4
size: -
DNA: TGCGCCAGCAGCCAAGACAGGGGGGACAGGGGTAATGAAAAACTGTTTTTT
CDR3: CASSQDRGDRGNEKLFF

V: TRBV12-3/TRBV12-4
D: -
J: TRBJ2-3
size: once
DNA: TGTGCCAGCAGTTTAGATGCGGAGGATACGCAGTATTTT
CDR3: CASSLDAEDTQYF

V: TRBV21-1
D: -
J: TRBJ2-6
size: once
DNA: TGTGCCAGCAGCAAAGTTATGGTGACTAGCGGCTCTGGGGCCAACGTCCTGACTTTC
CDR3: CASSKVMVTSGSGANVLTF

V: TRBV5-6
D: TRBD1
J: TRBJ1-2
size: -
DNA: TGTGCCAGCAAACGCGACAGGGGAAGCTACACCTTC
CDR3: CASKRDRGSYTF

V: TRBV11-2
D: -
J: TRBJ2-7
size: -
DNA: TGTGCCAGCAGCTTAGTACTTCCCCCCTACGAGCAGTACTTC
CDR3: CASSLVLPPYEQYF

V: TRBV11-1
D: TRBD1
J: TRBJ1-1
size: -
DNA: TGTGCCAGCAGCTTAGGTGACAGGGAAGGGACTGAAGCTTTCTTT
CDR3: CASSLGDREGTEAFF

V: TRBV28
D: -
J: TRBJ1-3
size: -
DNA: TGTGCCACAACAGGTCCGAGTACCCGAAACACCATATATTTT
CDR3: CATTGPSTRNTIYF

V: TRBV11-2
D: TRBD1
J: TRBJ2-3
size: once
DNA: TGTGCCAGCAGCTTCAGGGGGCGGGTCACAGATACGCAGTATTTT
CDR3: CASSFRGRVTDTQYF